This T cell receptor beta chain was identified during a study of T-cell memory formation after mild COVID-19. cDNA libraries for TCR alpha and TCR beta, carrying sample barcodes and UMIs, came from 5'RACE with constant-segment primers. One entry per CDR3 protein, called by TCRdb with MiXCR from the 5' RACE reads. The table records about 470,000 distinct CDR3 sequences, over 15% of them present only once. Per the germline V gene, CDR1 is MNHNS and CDR2 is SASEGT. This CDR3 has 15 residues. The ends were cut back, 8 bases at V and 0 bases at J, with 14 bases in the middle. The specimen was PBMCs or a T cell subset sorted from them (not recorded which). The clonotype was recovered from an adult woman who had mild COVID-19 (a few samples of this study predate the infection). Cell type and time point are not known. This rearrangement joins TRBV6-1 to TRBJ1-5, with D perhaps matching TRBD1 (5 bases). The chain's CDR3 is CASWPQGYSNQPQHF. The CDR3 bases are TGTGCCAGCTGGCCTCAGGGTTATAGCAATCAGCCCCAGCATTTT.